Following are 23 T cell receptor beta chains from one sample sequenced in a study of PD-1 blockade in classical Hodgkin lymphoma. Profiling relied on immunoSEQ multiplex PCR, and the TCRdb table lists in-frame clones only, not all of them. The sample includes about 14,000 clones, approximately 80% seen only once; the top ten take approximately 17%. Time point indicated: cycle 4 day 1 (C4D1), after six to seven weeks of nivolumab. Every patient was affected by relapse after autologous stem cell transplantation, while exposure to brentuximab vedotin was not uniform. The material sequenced was peripheral blood mononuclear cells (PBMCs), taken before the fourth cycle of nivolumab. The source of these receptors is a human donor with classical Hodgkin lymphoma.

This clone appeared once. The rearrangement uses TRBV6-1 and TRBJ2-5; 7 positions agree with TRBD2. Germline-derived CDR1 and CDR2 are MNHNS and SASEGT. J gave up 2 bases and V 11 bases, and 11 bases lay outside the gene matches. The CDR3 has 14 residues. The CDR3 region has the DNA TGTGCCGGGGGAGGGCTCGGACCACAAGAGACCCAGTACTTC. Residues: CAGGGLGPQETQYF.

The chain is built from TRBV7-9 and TRBJ2-2, with unresolved D. V gave up 1 base and J gave up 5 bases, with 5 bases separating them. The CDR3 is 13 residues long. Germline-derived CDR1 and CDR2 are SEHNR and FQNEAQ (reference sequence). The CDR3: CASSLVRTGELFF. The CDR3 DNA reads as TGTGCCAGCAGCTTAGTTCGTACCGGGGAGCTGTTTTTT.

This chain connects TRBV23-1 to TRBJ2-3; a weak D match, TRBD1 (5 bases). TRBV23-1 is labeled an ORF, and its function is uncertain. The CDR3 consists of 16 residues. The germline V and J ends were trimmed by 0 bases and 2 bases, with 12 bases remaining between them. CDR3 nucleotides: TGCGCCAGCAGTCAATCAGGGGATCGATCCACAGATACGCAGTATTTT. Translated: CASSQSGDRSTDTQYF.

This chain joins TRBV6-6 and TRBJ2-5, with D maybe TRBD1 (5 bases). The CDR3 is 14 amino acids. Trimming cost V 2 bases and J 1 base, with 8 bases left between them. The germline gives CDR1 MNHNY, CDR2 SVGAGI (reference sequence). The CDR3: CASSYGAAQETQYF. In nucleotides, the CDR3 is TGTGCCAGCAGTTACGGGGCGGCCCAAGAGACCCAGTACTTC.

The chain uses TRBV12-5 and TRBJ1-3; D unclear. V lost 0 bases and J 2 bases, leaving 11 bases between the germline ends. The CDR3 consists of 16 residues. Germline CDR1 reads LGHNT; CDR2 reads FRNRAP. The CDR3 sequence is CASGLVVGLTGNTIYF. The CDR3 nucleotides read TGTGCTAGTGGTTTGGTAGTTGGCTTAACTGGAAACACCATATATTTT.

V is TRBV25-1 and J is TRBJ2-2; D is uncertain. Trimming removed 5 bases at V and 5 bases at J, with 6 bases between. There are 12 residues in the CDR3. The germline gives CDR1 MGHDK, CDR2 SYGVNS. The CDR3: CASSKGTGELFF. The CDR3 nucleotides read TGTGCCAGCAGTAAAGGAACCGGGGAGCTGTTTTTT. Variable domain in full (rest from reference TRBV25-1 and TRBJ2-2): EADIYQTPRYLVIGTGKKITLECSQTMGHDKMYWYQQDPGMELHLIHYSYGVNSTEKGDLSSESTVSRIRTEHFPLTLESARPSHTSQYLCASSKGTGELFFGEGSRLTVL.

This clone was recorded once. The chain couples TRBV29-1 to TRBJ1-2, with 8 nucleotides matching TRBD1. Germline lookup yields CDR1 SQVTM and CDR2 ANQGSEA. The CDR3 extends over 12 amino acids. V gave up 3 bases and J gave up 5 bases; unmatched junction bases: 2. The CDR3 reads CSVEQGAYGYTF. CDR3 coding DNA: TGCAGCGTTGAGCAGGGGGCATATGGCTACACCTTC.

The chain is built from TRBV5-8 and TRBJ2-1; D is unclear. The CDR3 has 13 residues. The germline V gene has CDR1 SGHTS and CDR2 YDEGEE. Trimming stripped 0 bases from V and 8 bases from J, with 9 bases between. The CDR3 sequence is CASSLDRPHEQFF. DNA for the CDR3: TGTGCCAGCAGCTTGGACCGGCCCCATGAGCAGTTCTTC.

The chain joins TRBV11-2 to TRBJ1-3, with 7 bases aligning to TRBD1. After removal of 11 bases from V and 2 bases from J, the junction contained 12 bases not matched to a gene. Germline lookup yields CDR1 SGHAT and CDR2 FQNNGV. The CDR3 runs to 15 residues. The DNA for the CDR3 is TGTGCCGACAGGCAGGGGACAGTAGCTGGAAACACCATATATTTT. As protein: CADRQGTVAGNTIYF. The full variable domain, its missing parts supplied by reference TRBV11-2 and TRBJ1-3, is EAGVAQSPRYKIIEKRQSVAFWCNPISGHATLYWYQQILGQGPKLLIQFQNNGVVDDSQLPKDRFSAERLKGVDSTLKIQPAKLEDSAVYLCADRQGTVAGNTIYFGEGSWLTVV.

This chain connects TRBV7-2 to TRBJ2-1; 7 nucleotides align to TRBD1. The V gene end was trimmed by 8 bases and the J gene end by 4 bases; junction bases not matched to a gene: 8. The germline gives CDR1 SGHTA, CDR2 FQGNSA. The CDR3 is 14 amino acids. The DNA of the CDR3 is TGTGCCAGCTCCTGGGACAGCCATTACAATGAGCAGTTCTTC. This gives the protein CASSWDSHYNEQFF.

This clone has just one count. This rearrangement joins TRBV19 to TRBJ1-2; 12 nucleotides line up with TRBD1. V lost 6 bases, J lost 5 bases, and 10 bases stayed unmatched. The V gene's germline CDR1 is LNHDA and CDR2 SQIVND (reference sequence). This CDR3 contains 16 residues. CDR3 in DNA: TGTGCCAGTAGGGGCTCCGGGACAGGGGGCTTATATGGCTACACCTTC. It specifies CASRGSGTGGLYGYTF.

The rearrangement uses TRBV28 and TRBJ2-1; D remains unclear. With 3 bases removed from V and 8 bases from J, the gap between germline ends came to 2 bases. This CDR3 has 10 residues. Germline loops: CDR1 MDHEN, CDR2 SYDVKM. The CDR3 is CASSLDEQFF. As DNA, the CDR3 is TGTGCCAGCAGTTTGGATGAGCAGTTCTTC.

V gene TRBV28 combines with J gene TRBJ1-5, with a weak D call TRBD1 (6 bases). Germline V CDR1 and CDR2: MDHEN, SYDVKM. The V gene lost 7 bases and the J gene lost 1 base, with 26 bases spanning the gap. The CDR3 runs to 19 residues. The CDR3 loop is CASTTPRARGRGSNQPQHF. The CDR3 coding sequence is TGTGCCAGCACCACACCTCGAGCAAGGGGGAGAGGGAGCAATCAGCCCCAGCATTTT.

The rearrangement uses TRBV10-3 and TRBJ2-7, with D uncertain. The V end lost 10 bases, the J end lost 0 bases, and 13 bases lay between the germline ends. Germline V CDR1 and CDR2: ENHRY, SYGVKD. The CDR3 is made up of 13 amino acids. CDR3 sequence reads: CATSTENSYEQYF. CDR3 coding DNA: TGTGCCACCTCAACAGAAAACTCCTACGAGCAGTACTTC.

The chain employs TRBV30 and TRBJ2-1; D tentatively fits TRBD1 or TRBD2 (6 bases each). Trimming took off 0 bases at V and 0 bases at J, with 15 bases between the two ends. CDR1 is GTSNPN and CDR2 is SVGIG in the germline V gene (reference sequence). The CDR3 extends over 17 amino acids. As DNA, the CDR3 is TGTGCCTGGAGTGTAGGGGGAGGCCCTAGCTCCTACAATGAGCAGTTCTTC. Protein: CAWSVGGGPSSYNEQFF.

V and J are TRBV4-3 and TRBJ2-1; tentative D call: TRBD1 (5 bases). Germline V gene sequence: CDR1 LGHNA, CDR2 YSLEER. Trimming removed 0 bases at V and 10 bases at J, with 7 bases between. The CDR3 has 12 residues. Here the CDR3 reads CASSQDRTEQFF. As DNA, the CDR3 is TGCGCCAGCAGCCAAGATCGGACAGAGCAGTTCTTC.

The chain couples TRBV2 to TRBJ2-1; 8 nucleotides match TRBD2. V lost 5 bases and J lost 14; bases outside the gene matches: 20. The germline gives CDR1 SNHLY, CDR2 FYNNEI. The length of the CDR3 is 16 residues. Written as DNA, the CDR3 is TGTGCCAGCAGTTACCTCCCCCCTACCGGGGGGGCGGAGGAGTTCTTC. Residues: CASSYLPPTGGAEEFF.

This chain connects TRBV10-3 to TRBJ2-7, with TRBD1 identical over 10 bases. The germline V gene encodes CDR1 ENHRY and CDR2 SYGVKD. The junction had 10 bases not matched to a gene; V was cut back by 6 bases and J by 2 bases. There are 16 residues in the CDR3. CDR3 in DNA: TGTGCCATCAGCCGGGGGACAGGGGTAACCACCTACGAGCAGTACTTC. Its protein is CAISRGTGVTTYEQYF.

This rearrangement joins TRBV10-1 to TRBJ2-2, with D possibly called TRBD1 or TRBD2 (5 bases each). The CDR3 loop spans 14 amino acids. Germline loops: CDR1 WNHNN, CDR2 SYGVQD (reference sequence). The V gene lost 10 bases and the J gene lost 3 bases, with 15 bases spanning the gap. CDR3 DNA sequence: TGCGCCACCGCGGCTGGGGGTGACACCGGGGAGCTGTTTTTT. It is translated as CATAAGGDTGELFF.

The V and J genes are TRBV6-5 and TRBJ1-6, with no clear D. The V and J ends lost 4 bases and 9 bases respectively, with 10 bases between them. The CDR3 is made up of 13 amino acids. CDR1 MNHEY and CDR2 SVGAGI come from the germline V gene. CDR3 sequence (DNA): TGTGCCAGCAGTTGGAGGGAACGTTCACCCCTCCACTTT. This translates into CASSWRERSPLHF.

The rearrangement links TRBV27 to TRBJ2-3; D may be TRBD2 (5 bases). The V end was cut by 7 bases, the J end by 0 bases, with 17 bases between. The germline CDR1 and CDR2 sequences are MNHEY and SMNVEV (reference sequence). The CDR3 runs to 16 residues. CDR3 sequence reads: CASIPFGRSSTDTQYF. The DNA for the CDR3 is TGTGCCAGCATCCCTTTTGGGAGATCTAGCACAGATACGCAGTATTTT.

This clone was observed a few times. V usage is TRBV28 and J usage is TRBJ1-5; 7 bases line up with TRBD1. Trimming took 5 bases from V and 0 from J; bases not matched to a gene: 10. The CDR3 runs to 17 residues. Germline V gene lookup returns CDR1 MDHEN and CDR2 SYDVKM. CDR3 in amino acids: CASSPYSQGYSNQPQHF. DNA of the CDR3: TGTGCCAGCAGTCCCTACTCACAGGGGTATAGCAATCAGCCCCAGCATTTT.

The sample holds one count of this clone. CDR3 DNA sequence: TGTGCCAGCAGTTTATTTGGAGGACAGGGCCATCAGCCCCAGCATTTT. It is translated as CASSLFGGQGHQPQHF. This rearrangement joins TRBV6-5 to TRBJ1-5; the match to TRBD1 covers 8 bases. Germline loops: CDR1 MNHEY, CDR2 SVGAGI. V lost 4 bases, J lost 5 bases, and 10 bases stayed unmatched. This CDR3 is 16 amino acids long.